Listed below are T cell receptor beta chains from one sample, sequenced in a study of cytomegalovirus exposure and HLA in healthy donors. The assay was immunoSEQ multiplex PCR, and TCRdb's table has in-frame clones only and misses some. This table holds 100,000 to 150,000 clones, around four fifths found once. Sequenced material: PBMCs. These receptors originate from a woman in her thirties or forties in good health and CMV-seropositive. The CDR3 runs from the conserved cysteine through the conserved F or W. Each record gives: V gene, D gene, clone size, J gene, CDR3 DNA, CDR3 protein. D genes are given only for firm matches. For some rows the clone size is stated as once, few or many, or as a class when expanded; others skip it.

V: TRBV10-3; D: TRBD2; size: once; J: TRBJ2-7; DNA: TGTGCCATCAGTGAGCCCTCGGCTAGCGGCTTGGGAGAGCAGTACTTC; CDR3: CAISEPSASGLGEQYF
V: TRBV19; D: NA; size: NA; J: TRBJ1-1; DNA: TGTGCCAGTAGTATAGCTTGGCAACTGAACACTGAAGCTTTCTTT; CDR3: CASSIAWQLNTEAFF
V: TRBV7-8; D: TRBD2; size: NA; J: TRBJ2-1; DNA: TGTGCCAGCAGCGCCCAATTAGCGGGAGCTTACAATGAGCAGTTCTTC; CDR3: CASSAQLAGAYNEQFF
V: TRBV19; D: NA; size: NA; J: TRBJ1-1; DNA: TGTGCCAGTAGCTCTCCGGGACACATAAACACTGAAGCTTTCTTT; CDR3: CASSSPGHINTEAFF
V: TRBV5-6; D: TRBD1; size: NA; J: TRBJ1-1; DNA: TGTGCCAGCAGCTGGGGGACAGGGGGGACTGAAGCTTTCTTT; CDR3: CASSWGTGGTEAFF
V: TRBV7-9; D: TRBD1; size: NA; J: TRBJ1-2; DNA: TGTGCCAGCAGCTTAGAGATTAGGGACAGGTCGATTTATGGCTACACCTTC; CDR3: CASSLEIRDRSIYGYTF
V: TRBV7-2; D: TRBD1; size: NA; J: TRBJ1-2; DNA: TGTGCCAGCAGCCGCTCTCTCGGACAGGGTATGTTGACGAACTATGGCTACACCTTC; CDR3: CASSRSLGQGMLTNYGYTF
V: TRBV6-6; D: NA; size: NA; J: TRBJ1-1; DNA: TGTGCCAGCAGTTACGACAGGAGTGAAGCTTTCTTT; CDR3: CASSYDRSEAFF
V: TRBV2; D: NA; size: NA; J: TRBJ1-6; DNA: TGTGCCAGCAGGAAGGAGCGGGATTCACCCCTCCACTTT; CDR3: CASRKERDSPLHF
V: TRBV5-1; D: NA; size: NA; J: TRBJ2-1; DNA: TGCGCCAGCAGCTTAATCAGCGGGTCCTACAATGAGCAGTTCTTC; CDR3: CASSLISGSYNEQFF
V: TRBV19; D: NA; size: NA; J: TRBJ1-5; DNA: TGTGCCAGTAGTATACAGGGCCCCAATCAGCCCCAGCATTTT; CDR3: CASSIQGPNQPQHF
V: TRBV7-8; D: TRBD1; size: NA; J: TRBJ2-2; DNA: TGTGCCAGCAGCCCAACCCCGGGACAGGCCAACACCGGGGAGCTGTTTTTT; CDR3: CASSPTPGQANTGELFF
V: TRBV27; D: NA; size: NA; J: TRBJ2-7; DNA: TGTGCCAGCAGTCCCGCGGGTCCCTACGAGCAGTACTTC; CDR3: CASSPAGPYEQYF
V: TRBV11-3; D: TRBD1; size: NA; J: TRBJ2-7; DNA: TGTGCCAGCAGCCGGACAGGGGGCGACTACGAGCAGTACTTC; CDR3: CASSRTGGDYEQYF
V: TRBV5-4; D: TRBD1; size: NA; J: TRBJ1-2; DNA: TGTGCCAGCAGTCCGGCGGGACAGAGATATGGCTACACCTTC; CDR3: CASSPAGQRYGYTF
V: TRBV5-1; D: NA; size: NA; J: TRBJ2-7; DNA: TGCGCCAGCACCCTAAACCCAGGGTCCGACGAGCAGTACTTC; CDR3: CASTLNPGSDEQYF
V: TRBV6-5; D: TRBD2; size: once; J: TRBJ2-7; DNA: TGTGCCAGCAGTTTTGATCCTAGCGGGAGGGACTACGAGCAGTACTTC; CDR3: CASSFDPSGRDYEQYF
V: TRBV25-1; D: TRBD2; size: few; J: TRBJ2-1; DNA: TGTGCCAGCGGTACGGGACTAGCTGGGTCAAACTCCTACAATGAGCAGTTCTTC; CDR3: CASGTGLAGSNSYNEQFF
V: TRBV5-6; D: TRBD1; size: NA; J: TRBJ1-2; DNA: TGTGCCAGCAGCTGGGGGACAGGGGGCCATGGCTACACCTTC; CDR3: CASSWGTGGHGYTF
V: TRBV5-1; D: TRBD1; size: NA; J: TRBJ2-1; DNA: TGCGCCAGCAGCTTGGCCTATAGGGGGCTTCTCAATGAGCAGTTCTTC; CDR3: CASSLAYRGLLNEQFF
V: TRBV5-1; D: TRBD1; size: NA; J: TRBJ1-3; DNA: TGCGCCAGCAGCGCCGGGACAGCCAGTGGAAACACCATATATTTT; CDR3: CASSAGTASGNTIYF